The rows below give T cell receptor beta chains drawn from one sample of a study of T cell responses to AZD1222 COVID-19 vaccine. Only in-frame clones appear in the TCRdb table, and some are missing; sequencing was by immunoSEQ multiplex PCR. The repertoire holds some 130,000 clones, roughly 90% seen once, with under 9% in the top ten. This material consisted of peripheral blood, taken on day 0 of AZD1222 vaccination. These receptors were taken from an adult in good health. CDR3s include the opening cysteine and the closing phenylalanine or tryptophan. D genes are given only for firm matches. Rows give clone size only sometimes, using once, few, many, or a class for an expanded clone.

>NA|NA|TRBV20-1|TRBJ2-7
TGCAGTGCTAGGGTATACGAGCAGTACTTC
CSARVYEQYF
>TRBD2|NA|TRBV30|TRBJ2-1
TGTGCCTGGAGTGTCCGGGGACTAGCTGTGTTCTTC
CAWSVRGLAVFF
>NA|NA|TRBV6-2/TRBV6-3|TRBJ2-5
TGTGCCAGCAGTTACTCGTCCGCAAGAAACCAAGAGACCCAGTACTTC
CASSYSSARNQETQYF
>NA|NA|TRBV27|TRBJ1-1
TGTGCCAGCAGTACGTACACTGAAGCTTTCTTT
CASSTYTEAFF
>NA|NA|TRBV6-5|TRBJ1-2
TGTGCCAGCAGTTACTCGAGTGGAGGTCGGAGCTATGGCTACACCTTC
CASSYSSGGRSYGYTF
>NA|NA|TRBV19|TRBJ1-1
TGTGCCAGTACCCGAAATCTGAACACTGAAGCTTTCTTT
CASTRNLNTEAFF
>NA|NA|TRBV3-1/TRBV3-2|TRBJ2-5
TGTGCCAGCAGCCAACCCCTAGGCCAAGAGGCCCAGTACTTC
CASSQPLGQEAQYF
>NA|NA|TRBV2|TRBJ1-1
TGTGCCAGCAGTCGCGCAGCGCGCACTGAAGCTTTCTTT
CASSRAARTEAFF
>NA|NA|TRBV13|TRBJ1-2
TGTGCCAGCAGCACCGGGACACCCGGCTATAGCTATGGCTACACCTTC
CASSTGTPGYSYGYTF
>NA|once|TRBV7-8|TRBJ1-5
TGTGCCAGCAGCCCCATAGGTGTGGGCAATCAGCCCCAGCATTTT
CASSPIGVGNQPQHF
>TRBD1|NA|TRBV9|TRBJ1-2
TGTGCCAGCAGCCCTATAATTGGACAGGTTAGGGGTGGCTACACCTTC
CASSPIIGQVRGGYTF
>NA|NA|TRBV2|TRBJ2-7
TGTGCCAGCATGCCCAGGGTGTCCTACGAGCAGTACTTC
CASMPRVSYEQYF
>TRBD1|NA|TRBV6-4|TRBJ2-3
TGTGCCAGCAGTGACGGCACAGGGGGAGATACGCAGTATTTT
CASSDGTGGDTQYF
>NA|NA|TRBV11-2|TRBJ2-2
TGTGCCAGCAGCCTCGTGGGGGCCGGGGAGCTGTTTTTT
CASSLVGAGELFF
>NA|NA|TRBV7-8|TRBJ1-5
TGTGCCAGCAGCTTAGCGCTATCTTCACCAGGTCAGCCCCAGCATTTT
CASSLALSSPGQPQHF
>TRBD2|NA|TRBV5-1|TRBJ2-5
TGCGCCAGCAGCCCGCGGACTAGCGGGGGCCAAGAGACCCAGTACTTC
CASSPRTSGGQETQYF
>NA|NA|TRBV7-2|TRBJ1-3
TGTGCCAGCAGCCGTAGGGTCGTCTCTGGAAACACCATATATTTT
CASSRRVVSGNTIYF
>NA|NA|TRBV18|TRBJ1-1
TGTGCCAGCTCACCAGGGTTTGTGAACACTGAAGCTTTCTTT
CASSPGFVNTEAFF
>NA|NA|TRBV5-1|TRBJ2-3
TGCGCCACCCAGACAGGCTTTACAGGAGATACGCAGTATTTT
CATQTGFTGDTQYF
>TRBD2|NA|TRBV5-6|TRBJ2-7
TGTGCCAGCAGCTTGTTTGCGGGGGGCAAGTCTTCCTACGAGCAGTACTTC
CASSLFAGGKSSYEQYF
>NA|NA|TRBV28|TRBJ1-1
TGTGCCAGCATAGCAGCAGGGGCTGAAGCTTTCTTT
CASIAAGAEAFF
>NA|NA|TRBV6-5|TRBJ1-1
TGTGCCAGCGTGGGGGGGGCTGAAGCTTTCTTT
CASVGGAEAFF
>NA|NA|TRBV29-1|TRBJ2-3
TGCAGCGTTGGTTCCGGGGTCACAGATACGCAGTATTTT
CSVGSGVTDTQYF
>NA|NA|TRBV6-5|TRBJ1-1
TGTGCCAGCAGTTTGGGAGGGGGCACTGAAGCTTTCTTT
CASSLGGGTEAFF
>NA|NA|TRBV2|TRBJ1-6
TGTGCCAGCAGTCCCAATAATTCACCCCTCCACTTT
CASSPNNSPLHF
>NA|NA|TRBV30|TRBJ1-4
TGTGCCTGGAGTCTACAGCAAAATGAAAAACTGTTTTTT
CAWSLQQNEKLFF
>TRBD1|once|TRBV5-1|TRBJ1-6
TGCGCCAGCAGCTCCCGGGACAGGGGGCGTAATTCACCCCTCCACTTT
CASSSRDRGRNSPLHF
>TRBD1|NA|TRBV7-8|TRBJ1-2
TGTGCCAGCAGCTTAGTACCTTTGGGACAGGGGAACTATGGCTACACCTTC
CASSLVPLGQGNYGYTF
>NA|once|TRBV28|TRBJ1-5
TGTGCCAGCAGTTTACGATTATCGGGGCCCCAGCATTTT
CASSLRLSGPQHF
>TRBD1|NA|TRBV10-1|TRBJ2-7
TGCGCCAGCATTCCACAGGGGGGATACGAGCAGTACTTC
CASIPQGGYEQYF
>NA|once|TRBV7-3|TRBJ2-1
TGTGCCAGCAGCCCGGGGACCTACAATGAGCAGTTCTTC
CASSPGTYNEQFF
>NA|NA|TRBV7-9|TRBJ1-2
TGTGCCAGCAGCTATCACGGAACGTACTATGGCTACACCTTC
CASSYHGTYYGYTF
>TRBD1|NA|TRBV27|TRBJ1-2
TGTGCCAGCAGTTCGGCAAGGACAGGGTTACAGATTGACCGTGGCTACACCTTC
CASSSARTGLQIDRGYTF
>NA|NA|TRBV28|TRBJ2-3
TGTGCCAGCCTCCCCGGGTACGGGAACACAGATACGCAGTATTTT
CASLPGYGNTDTQYF
>TRBD2|NA|TRBV10-1|TRBJ2-1
TGCGCCAGCAGTGAGTCAGGAAGGGCTAGCGGGTTTTACAATGAGCAGTTCTTC
CASSESGRASGFYNEQFF
>NA|NA|TRBV10-1|TRBJ1-4
TGCGCCAGGGGTGCCACCTCCCGGGGGGTCGAGTCAACTAATGAAAAACTGTTTTTT
CARGATSRGVESTNEKLFF
>NA|NA|TRBV5-4|TRBJ2-1
TGTGCCAGCAGCTTGGTCCCCCCTCTGGGGGGCAATGAGCAGTTCTTC
CASSLVPPLGGNEQFF
>NA|NA|TRBV11-2|TRBJ2-2
TGTGCCAGCAGCTTGCTACTAGGGCCCCCCGGGGAGCTGTTTTTT
CASSLLLGPPGELFF
>NA|NA|TRBV27|TRBJ2-4
TGTGCCAGCAGTTTGTTAGGGGCCAAAAACATTCAGTACTTC
CASSLLGAKNIQYF
>TRBD1|few|TRBV7-9|TRBJ1-5
TGTGCCAGCAGCTCCTGGACAGGTAGCAATCAGCCCCAGCATTTT
CASSSWTGSNQPQHF
>NA|once|TRBV19|TRBJ2-7
TGTGCCAGTAGTATTACAAGTATCGGATACGAGCAGTACTTC
CASSITSIGYEQYF
>NA|NA|TRBV5-1|TRBJ2-1
TGCGCCAGCAGCGTGGACTACAATGAGCAGTTCTTC
CASSVDYNEQFF
>TRBD1|NA|TRBV3-1/TRBV3-2|TRBJ1-4
TGTGCCAGCAGCCAGGTACCACAGGGGGCTTTTGAAAAACTGTTTTTT
CASSQVPQGAFEKLFF
>NA|NA|TRBV18|TRBJ2-5
TGTGCCAGCTCACCAGGTCGAGAGACCCAGTACTTC
CASSPGRETQYF
>TRBD2|NA|TRBV4-1|TRBJ2-1
TGCGCCAGCAGGGCCGGGACTAGGGGGGATGAGCAGTTCTTC
CASRAGTRGDEQFF